These T cell receptor beta chains were read from a single sample in a study of identical twins. TCRdb reprocessed the 5' RACE reads via MiXCR and lists one record per CDR3 protein. The top ten clones hold around 8% of a sample with roughly 150,000 distinct CDR3 sequences, roughly 3.5% of them seen once. Sequences were obtained from memory T cells sorted from blood. All receptors derive from a man aged 18 to 30 in good health. CDR3s include the opening cysteine and the closing phenylalanine or tryptophan. A D gene is named only where the DNA matches it firmly. Clone sizes are given selectively: once, few, many, or a class where the clone is expanded.

>NA|many|TRBJ2-5|TRBV11-2
TGTGCCAGCAGCGCTACCCCATGGGGTTTAGAGACCCAGTACTTC
CASSATPWGLETQYF
>NA|many|TRBJ2-5|TRBV5-5
TGTGCCAGCAGCTTACAGTTTCGAAGTTCGTCGGAGACCCAGTACTTC
CASSLQFRSSSETQYF
>TRBD2|many|TRBJ2-5|TRBV11-3
TGTGCCAGCAGCGCCCGGACTAGCGGGAAAGGGACCCAGTACTTC
CASSARTSGKGTQYF
>NA|many|TRBJ2-2|TRBV11-2
TGTGCCAGCAGCCCTGGGACCTCGAACACCGGGGAGCTGTTTTTT
CASSPGTSNTGELFF
>NA|few|TRBJ1-4|TRBV4-2
TGTGCCAGCAGCCCTTCAAGGGGACTGTTTTTT
CASSPSRGLFF
>TRBD1|many|TRBJ1-5|TRBV6-1
TGTGCCAGCAGTCCACGACAGGGACTCTATAGCAATCAGCCCCAGCATTTT
CASSPRQGLYSNQPQHF
>TRBD1|many|TRBJ1-2|TRBV20-1
TGCAGTGCCACGGACAGGCCTAAGTATGGCTACACCTTC
CSATDRPKYGYTF
>NA|many|TRBJ1-5|TRBV6-2/TRBV6-3
TGTGCCAGCAGCTCTCGACAGGTCGATCAGCCCCAGCATTTT
CASSSRQVDQPQHF
>NA|many|TRBJ2-3|TRBV20-1
TGCAGTACGCACCGGGACACAGATACGCAGTATTTT
CSTHRDTDTQYF
>NA|NA|TRBJ2-5|TRBV30
TGTGCCTGGAGTGTACGGGCCCGGACTTTTGGCCAGACCCAGTACTTC
CAWSVRARTFGQTQYF
>NA|many|TRBJ2-3|TRBV10-3
TGTGCCATCAACAGGGGCACAGATACGCAGTATTTT
CAINRGTDTQYF
>NA|many|TRBJ2-5|TRBV12-3/TRBV12-4
TGCGCCAGCAGCTTACAGGGCCCCCAAGAGACCCAGTACTTC
CASSLQGPQETQYF
>NA|many|TRBJ2-5|TRBV20-1
TGCAGTGCCGACAGGCAAGAGACCCAGTACTTC
CSADRQETQYF
>NA|few|TRBJ1-2|TRBV12-2
TGTGCAACCGTGCCGACCCTCTTGGACAGCTATGGCTACACCTTC
CATVPTLLDSYGYTF
>NA|many|TRBJ1-3|TRBV9
TGTGCCAGCAGCGTGACAGACTCTGGAAACACCATATATTTT
CASSVTDSGNTIYF
>NA|many|TRBJ1-1|TRBV20-1
TGCATTGCCGCGACAGCTATGAACACTGAAGCTTTCTTT
CIAATAMNTEAFF
>TRBD1|many|TRBJ2-3|TRBV6-5
TGTGCCAGCAGTTCCCCTGCCGGGACAGGCACAGATACGCAGTATTTT
CASSSPAGTGTDTQYF
>TRBD1|many|TRBJ2-2|TRBV29-1
TGCAGCGCCAGCAACACCGGGACAGGGAGGAACACCGGGGAGCTGTTTTTT
CSASNTGTGRNTGELFF
>TRBD2|many|TRBJ2-1|TRBV4-3
TGCGCCAGCAGCCAAGATCACCTAGCGGGAGGGGGTGAGCAGTTCTTC
CASSQDHLAGGGEQFF
>TRBD1|many|TRBJ2-5|TRBV29-1
TGCAGCGGGAGACAGGGGGGAGGTCAAGAGACCCAGTACTTC
CSGRQGGGQETQYF
>NA|many|TRBJ2-7|TRBV9
TGTGCCAGCAGCGGAGGGACATCTTCCTACGAGCAGTACTTC
CASSGGTSSYEQYF
>NA|many|TRBJ1-2|TRBV20-1
TGCAGTGCTAGAGGCTCGACCCCGGGACTTTATGGCTACACCTTC
CSARGSTPGLYGYTF
>NA|many|TRBJ1-2|TRBV25-1
TGTGCCAGCAGTCGACAGGCCTATGGCTACACCTTC
CASSRQAYGYTF
>NA|many|TRBJ2-3|TRBV11-2
TGTGCCAGCAGCTTAGCCCCGGGTATGGGGGATACGCAGTATTTT
CASSLAPGMGDTQYF
>NA|many|TRBJ1-5|TRBV6-1
TGTGCCAGCAGTGAAGGTGGGAGCAATCAGCCCCAGCATTTT
CASSEGGSNQPQHF
>TRBD2|many|TRBJ2-5|TRBV5-6
TGTGCCAGCAGCTTGCTGGGCGGGAGTCGGTATCGGGAGACCCAGTACTTC
CASSLLGGSRYRETQYF
>NA|many|TRBJ2-5|TRBV18
TGTGCCAGCTCACCACTATCGGCAGAGACCCAGTACTTC
CASSPLSAETQYF
>NA|many|TRBJ2-5|TRBV5-1
TGCGCCAGCAGAGGAACAGGGCCTGAGACCCAGTACTTC
CASRGTGPETQYF
>NA|many|TRBJ2-1|TRBV3-1
TGTGCCAGCAGCCCCGGGACGGTGGCACGGAATGAGCAGTTCTTC
CASSPGTVARNEQFF
>NA|many|TRBJ1-2|TRBV12-5
TGTGCTAGTGGTTTGTCCGCTCGCTATGGCTACACCTTC
CASGLSARYGYTF
>NA|many|TRBJ1-5|TRBV6-1
TGTGCCAGCAGAGGCTCGGCGAATCAGCCCCAGCATTTT
CASRGSANQPQHF
>TRBD1|NA|TRBJ2-7|TRBV27
TGTGCCAGCAGTTCCATCACCGCGGGACAGGAGGGGTCCTACGAGCAGTACTTC
CASSSITAGQEGSYEQYF
>TRBD1|many|TRBJ2-7|TRBV18
TGTGCCAGCTCACCGGTGACAGGGCCCTCCTACGAGCAGTACTTC
CASSPVTGPSYEQYF
>NA|many|TRBJ2-5|TRBV29-1
TGCAGCGTTCAGAGCGGCCAAGAGACCCAGTACTTC
CSVQSGQETQYF
>NA|many|TRBJ2-3|TRBV19
TGTGCCAGTAGTACCCGGACAGATACGCAGTATTTT
CASSTRTDTQYF
>TRBD1|many|TRBJ1-5|TRBV24-1
TGTGCCACCAGTGGACAGGGAAGGGATCAGCCCCAGCATTTT
CATSGQGRDQPQHF
>TRBD1|many|TRBJ2-5|TRBV12-3/TRBV12-4
TGTGCCAGCAGCCCAGGGGGTACCAGAGAGACCCAGTACTTC
CASSPGGTRETQYF